Listed below are T cell receptor beta chains from one sample, sequenced in a study of PD-1 blockade in mismatch repair-deficient tumors. TCRdb keeps only in-frame clones here, not all; method: immunoSEQ multiplex PCR. The table shows around 68,000 clones, with 70% to 85% occurring only once. This specimen consisted of peripheral blood, obtained 2 weeks after starting pembrolizumab. The receptors originated from an adult with mismatch repair-deficient cancer. The CDR3 runs from the conserved cysteine through the conserved F or W. The D gene is left open where the match is weak. Clone size is not always given. Where it is, it says once, few, many or a class for expanded clones.

TGTGCCAGCAGCCAAGTATCGGCAGGGGATGGCTACACCTTC	CASSQVSAGDGYTF	TRBV14	TRBJ1-2	NA	NA
TGTGCCAGTAGTATGACTCGGAGGGGACAGATCGCAATTGGGAGTCAGCCCCAGCATTTT	CASSMTRRGQIAIGSQPQHF	TRBV19	TRBJ1-5	TRBD1	NA
TGTGCCTGGGGCGGAAACTCTAATCAAGAGACCCAGTACTTC	CAWGGNSNQETQYF	TRBV30	TRBJ2-5	NA	NA
TGTGCCAGCAGTTACTCTACGGGGAGCCAAGAGACCCAGTACTTC	CASSYSTGSQETQYF	TRBV6-5	TRBJ2-5	NA	NA
TGCGCCAGCAGTGAAAATTGGGACACTCGAGGTTATGGCTACACCTTC	CASSENWDTRGYGYTF	TRBV10-1	TRBJ1-2	NA	NA
TGTGCCAGCAGCACCGGGACTAGCGGGAATACGCAGTATTTT	CASSTGTSGNTQYF	TRBV9	TRBJ2-3	TRBD2	NA
TGTGCCAGCAGCTTGGCGCGGGGGGTGGGTTACGAGCAGTACTTC	CASSLARGVGYEQYF	TRBV5-5	TRBJ2-7	TRBD2	NA
TGTGCCAGCTCACCGATAGTTAACGGCGGGGTGACCAAAACTACTGGGCAGTTCTTC	CASSPIVNGGVTKTTGQFF	TRBV18	TRBJ2-1	NA	once
TGTGCCAGCAGCTTAGCTCTCTTGACAGGACCCAGCTCCTACGAGCAGTACTTC	CASSLALLTGPSSYEQYF	TRBV7-2	TRBJ2-7	NA	NA
TGTGCCAGTACAGTGGGCGGGAGGAATGGCGGGGAGCTGTTTTTT	CASTVGGRNGGELFF	TRBV19	TRBJ2-2	TRBD2	NA
TGTGCCAGCTCACCCGGACAGGATCTACACACTGAAGCTTTCTTT	CASSPGQDLHTEAFF	TRBV18	TRBJ1-1	TRBD1	NA
TGCAGCGTTGATTTGGGGGGACAGGGAAGCGAGCAGTACTTC	CSVDLGGQGSEQYF	TRBV29-1	TRBJ2-7	TRBD1	NA
TGTGCCAGCAGTGTTAGCGGGAGTAAGGGCGGGGAGCTGTTTTTT	CASSVSGSKGGELFF	TRBV25-1	TRBJ2-2	TRBD2	NA
TGTGCCAGCAGCGCTCTTTCCGGGACAGTCACAGATACGCAGTATTTT	CASSALSGTVTDTQYF	TRBV25-1	TRBJ2-3	TRBD1	NA
TGTGCCTGGTGCGCAGGGGGCCTTAGCAATCAGCCCCAGCATTTT	CAWCAGGLSNQPQHF	TRBV30	TRBJ1-5	TRBD1	NA
TGTGCCAGCGGGGGGGACAGGGGCCATGAGCAGTTCTTC	CASGGDRGHEQFF	TRBV25-1	TRBJ2-1	TRBD1	NA
TGTGCCAGCAGCACCGGGACTAGCGGTTACAATGAGCAGTTCTTC	CASSTGTSGYNEQFF	TRBV9	TRBJ2-1	TRBD2	NA
TGCAGCGTTGAAGGGGCAGGGGCCAGAGATACGCAGTATTTT	CSVEGAGARDTQYF	TRBV29-1	TRBJ2-3	NA	NA
TGTGCCAGCAGCTTGGGCAGGGTTGATACGCAGTATTTT	CASSLGRVDTQYF	TRBV5-4	TRBJ2-3	NA	NA
TGTGCCAGCGGGCAGAACAATCAGCCCCAGCATTTT	CASGQNNQPQHF	TRBV28	TRBJ1-5	NA	few
TGTGCCAGCAGACGCGAAACAGGGATGGACAATGAGCAGTTCTTC	CASRRETGMDNEQFF	TRBV2	TRBJ2-1	NA	NA
TGTGCCAGCAGTGCGAGAGGACTGGACAATGAGCAGTTCTTC	CASSARGLDNEQFF	TRBV6-4	TRBJ2-1	NA	NA
TGTGCCGGGGGGGCACCACGCACTGAAGCTTTCTTT	CAGGAPRTEAFF	TRBV6-6	TRBJ1-1	NA	NA
TGTGCCAGTAGTATAGGCCTCCGAAATCAGCCCCAGCATTTT	CASSIGLRNQPQHF	TRBV19	TRBJ1-5	NA	NA
TGTGCCAGCAGCCCCGGCCCCAACACTGAAGCTTTCTTT	CASSPGPNTEAFF	TRBV7-3	TRBJ1-1	NA	NA
TGTGCCAGCAGTTTACGGACTGAAGCTTTCTTT	CASSLRTEAFF	TRBV28	TRBJ1-1	NA	NA
TGTGCCAGCAGCCTAAAAATGGGGGACTATGGCTACACCTTC	CASSLKMGDYGYTF	TRBV5-4	TRBJ1-2	NA	NA
TGTGCCATCAGCCCACGAGGGGTAGCGGCAAGCACAGATACGCAGTATTTT	CAISPRGVAASTDTQYF	TRBV10-3	TRBJ2-3	NA	NA
TGTGCCAGTAGCGCCGGGGCCTACGAGCAGTACTTC	CASSAGAYEQYF	TRBV19	TRBJ2-7	NA	NA
TGTGCCAGCAAGGGAAGCGGAGATACGCAGTATTTT	CASKGSGDTQYF	TRBV27	TRBJ2-3	NA	NA
TGTGCCAGCAGCTCAGGATCCAGGGGGTCTGAAGCTTTCTTT	CASSSGSRGSEAFF	TRBV7-2	TRBJ1-1	TRBD1	NA
TGTGCCAGCAGCCGGGGGGACACTGAAGCTTTCTTT	CASSRGDTEAFF	TRBV14	TRBJ1-1	NA	NA